These T cell receptor beta chains were read from a single sample in a study of shared clonotypes between healthy human individuals. Here immunoSEQ multiplex PCR was the method, and the copy in TCRdb shows in-frame clones only, minus some. The sample consists of more than 2 million clones, 85% to 95% of them appearing once. The sample consisted of naive CD4+ T cells sorted from blood. The receptors originated from a man in his late teens or twenties in good health. CDR3s include the opening cysteine and the closing phenylalanine or tryptophan. The D gene is left open where the match is weak. Expanded clones are given a class, and other clones once, few, many or no size at all.

TRBD1	15	NA	TRBV7-9	TRBJ1-6	TGTGCCAGCAGCTTTGGACAGGGCCCTAATTCACCCCTCCACTTT	CASSFGQGPNSPLHF
NA	14	NA	TRBV11-2	TRBJ1-4	TGTGCCAGCAGCTTAGGACTGATTAATGAAAAACTGTTTTTT	CASSLGLINEKLFF
NA	14	NA	TRBV29-1	TRBJ1-1	TGCAGCGTTAGCACCTCATCGGGGACCACTGAAGCTTTCTTT	CSVSTSSGTTEAFF
TRBD2	15	NA	TRBV6-6	TRBJ2-7	TGTGCCAGCAGTTACTCGGCTAGCGGGCCCTACGAGCAGTACTTC	CASSYSASGPYEQYF
TRBD1	16	NA	TRBV5-1	TRBJ2-4	TGCGCCAGCAGCTTGGGAGGGACAGGGCTTGAGAACATTCAGTACTTC	CASSLGGTGLENIQYF
TRBD2	14	NA	TRBV7-2	TRBJ2-1	TGTGCCAGCACCAAAGGACTAGCAGTCAATGAGCAGTTCTTC	CASTKGLAVNEQFF
NA	12	NA	TRBV5-1	TRBJ2-7	TGCGCCAGCAGCTCTGTTCAATACGAGCAGTACTTC	CASSSVQYEQYF
NA	13	NA	TRBV19	TRBJ1-3	TGTGCCAGTAGTGCGAGGAGTGGAAACACCATATATTTT	CASSARSGNTIYF
NA	14	NA	TRBV6-1	TRBJ2-2	TGTGCCAGCAGTGTTGACTCAAACACCGGGGAGCTGTTTTTT	CASSVDSNTGELFF
TRBD2	16	once	TRBV9	TRBJ2-5	TGTGCCAGCAGCGTAGAAGGCGGGGGGGCCTCGGAGACCCAGTACTTC	CASSVEGGGASETQYF
TRBD1	14	NA	TRBV2	TRBJ1-1	TGTGCCAGCAGTGCAGGGGGCAAGAACACTGAAGCTTTCTTT	CASSAGGKNTEAFF
NA	11	NA	TRBV6-5	TRBJ1-3	TGTGCCAGCATGGGACTGGGGACCATATATTTT	CASMGLGTIYF
NA	15	NA	TRBV2	TRBJ2-7	TGTGCCAGCAGCCCGGGCCTCCCTCTAGGCTACGAGCAGTACTTC	CASSPGLPLGYEQYF
NA	14	NA	TRBV19	TRBJ2-2	TGTGCCAGTAGTGCCAGGGAGAACACCGGGGAGCTGTTTTTT	CASSARENTGELFF
TRBD1	15	NA	TRBV6-1	TRBJ1-3	TGTGCCAGCAGCGGACAGGGGGCATTCGGAAACACCATATATTTT	CASSGQGAFGNTIYF
NA	17	NA	TRBV5-4	TRBJ1-4	TGTGCCAGCAGCTTTTCTCGGGGGGCACTAGGAGTTGAAAAACTGTTTTTT	CASSFSRGALGVEKLFF
TRBD2	14	NA	TRBV18	TRBJ2-7	TGTGCCAGCTCACCACTAGCGGGAGGGTACGAGCAGTACTTC	CASSPLAGGYEQYF
NA	15	NA	TRBV7-2	TRBJ1-6	TGTGCCAGCAGCATAAGATGGACAGATAATTCACCCCTCCACTTT	CASSIRWTDNSPLHF
NA	14	once	TRBV5-6	TRBJ2-3	TGTGCCAGCAGTTCCGGACTGGGGGGAGATACGCAGTATTTT	CASSSGLGGDTQYF
TRBD2	13	NA	TRBV10-3	TRBJ2-3	TGTGCCATCAAGAGCGGGGGCACAGATACGCAGTATTTT	CAIKSGGTDTQYF
NA	14	NA	TRBV10-3	TRBJ2-3	TGTGCCATCAGTGAGTCGAAGGACACAGATACGCAGTATTTT	CAISESKDTDTQYF
TRBD1	13	NA	TRBV5-6	TRBJ1-2	TGTGCCAGCAGCCGGACAGGGGGCAGTGGCTACACCTTC	CASSRTGGSGYTF
NA	16	NA	TRBV6-1	TRBJ1-1	TGTGCCAGCAGTGAATATAAAGGCAGGAAGAACACTGAAGCTTTCTTT	CASSEYKGRKNTEAFF
NA	20	NA	TRBV5-4	TRBJ2-3	TGTGCCAGCAGCCGGCTATTCCCCGGCTTAGGCCAGGGTCGCACAGATACGCAGTATTTT	CASSRLFPGLGQGRTDTQYF
NA	10	NA	TRBV2	TRBJ2-7	TGTGCCAGTGATAGGAACGAGCAGTACTTC	CASDRNEQYF
NA	15	NA	TRBV7-8	TRBJ1-5	TGTGCCAGCAGCTTAGCCGACTGGGCCAATCAGCCCCAGCATTTT	CASSLADWANQPQHF